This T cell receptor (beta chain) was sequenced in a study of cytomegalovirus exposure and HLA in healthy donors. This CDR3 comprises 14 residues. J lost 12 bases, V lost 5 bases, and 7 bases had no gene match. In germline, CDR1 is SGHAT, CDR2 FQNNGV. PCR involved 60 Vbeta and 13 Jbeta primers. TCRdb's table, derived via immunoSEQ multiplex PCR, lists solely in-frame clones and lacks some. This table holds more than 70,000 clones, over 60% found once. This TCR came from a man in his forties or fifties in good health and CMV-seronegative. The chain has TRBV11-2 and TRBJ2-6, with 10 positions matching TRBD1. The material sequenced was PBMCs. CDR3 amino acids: CASSPGTGVGVLTF. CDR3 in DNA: TGTGCCAGCAGCCCAGGGACAGGGGTGGGCGTCCTGACTTTC. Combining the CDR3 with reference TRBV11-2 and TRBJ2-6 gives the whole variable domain EAGVAQSPRYKIIEKRQSVAFWCNPISGHATLYWYQQILGQGPKLLIQFQNNGVVDDSQLPKDRFSAERLKGVDSTLKIQPAKLEDSAVYLCASSPGTGVGVLTFGAGSRLTVL.